The 2 T cell receptor beta chains below all came from one sample that was sequenced in a study of cytomegalovirus exposure and HLA in healthy donors. In the PCR, 60 Vbeta and 13 Jbeta primers were used. Sequencing was performed with immunoSEQ multiplex PCR; in TCRdb, only in-frame clones are kept and a portion is missing. The sample has roughly 150,000 clones, roughly 80% seen once. Sequences were obtained from PBMCs. Receptors were obtained from a woman in her thirties or forties in good health and CMV-seropositive.

J is TRBJ2-1 and V is TRBV18, with D maybe TRBD1 (5 bases). The V gene's germline CDR1 is KGHSH and CDR2 LQKENI. The CDR3 is 16 residues long. The V and J ends lost 0 bases and 7 bases respectively, with 16 bases between them. Here the CDR3 DNA reads TGTGCCAGCTCACCACCAGGAGACCCTAAGGGGAATGAGCAGTTCTTC. Amino acid sequence: CASSPPGDPKGNEQFF.

The chain links TRBV2 to TRBJ2-5, with 8 bases matching TRBD2. The CDR3 is 14 amino acids. CDR1 and CDR2 from the germline V gene are SNHLY and FYNNEI. Unmatched junction bases numbered 5, after V lost 3 bases and J lost 5 bases. The CDR3 nucleotides are TGTGCCAGCAGTGACGGGGGGGGCGCGGAGACCCAGTACTTC. Translation: CASSDGGGAETQYF.